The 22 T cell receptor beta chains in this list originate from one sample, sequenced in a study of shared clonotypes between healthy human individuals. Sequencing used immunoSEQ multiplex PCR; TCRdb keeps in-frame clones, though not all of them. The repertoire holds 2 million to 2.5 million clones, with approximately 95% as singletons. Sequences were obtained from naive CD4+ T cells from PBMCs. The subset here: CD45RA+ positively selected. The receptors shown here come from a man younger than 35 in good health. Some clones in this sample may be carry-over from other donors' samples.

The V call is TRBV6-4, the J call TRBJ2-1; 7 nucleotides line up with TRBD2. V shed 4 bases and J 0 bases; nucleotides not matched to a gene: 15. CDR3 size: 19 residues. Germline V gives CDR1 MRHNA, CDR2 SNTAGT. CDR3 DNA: TGTGCCAGCAGTGCCCTAGGCGGGAGACCCGGGAGCTCCTACAATGAGCAGTTCTTC. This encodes CASSALGGRPGSSYNEQFF.

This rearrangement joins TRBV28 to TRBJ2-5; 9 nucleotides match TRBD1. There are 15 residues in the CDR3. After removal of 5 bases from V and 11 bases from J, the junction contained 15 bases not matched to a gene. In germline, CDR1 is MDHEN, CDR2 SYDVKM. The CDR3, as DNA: TGTGCCAGCAGTCAACCGGGACAGGGCCCGTTGGAGCAGTACTTC. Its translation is CASSQPGQGPLEQYF.

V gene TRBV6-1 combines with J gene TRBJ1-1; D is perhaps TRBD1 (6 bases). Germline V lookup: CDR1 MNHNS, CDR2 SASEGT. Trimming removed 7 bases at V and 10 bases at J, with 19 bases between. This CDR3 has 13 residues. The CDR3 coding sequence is TGTGCCAGCACGGCAGGGGTTCTTGCTTCAGCTTTCTTT. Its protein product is CASTAGVLASAFF.

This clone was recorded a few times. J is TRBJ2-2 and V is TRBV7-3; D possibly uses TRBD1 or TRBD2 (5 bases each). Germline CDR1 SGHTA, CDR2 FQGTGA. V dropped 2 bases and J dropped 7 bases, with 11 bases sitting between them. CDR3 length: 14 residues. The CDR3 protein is CASSLSSGSGELFF. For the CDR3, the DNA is TGTGCCAGCAGCTTATCTTCAGGGAGCGGGGAGCTGTTTTTT.

CDR3 nucleotides: TGTGCCAGCACCGGGCCGCCGGACGCTGAAGCTTTCTTT. Protein sequence: CASTGPPDAEAFF. This sequence joins TRBV27 and TRBJ1-1; D is unclear. The germline V and J ends were trimmed by 7 bases and 6 bases, with 15 bases remaining between them. There are 13 residues in the CDR3. From germline, CDR1 is MNHEY and CDR2 SMNVEV (reference sequence).

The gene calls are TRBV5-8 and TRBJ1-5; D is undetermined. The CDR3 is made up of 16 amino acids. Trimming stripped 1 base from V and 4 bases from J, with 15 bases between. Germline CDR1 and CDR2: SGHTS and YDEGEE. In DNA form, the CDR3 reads TGTGCCAGCAGCTTGAAGTGGTGGGGTGGGAATCAGCCCCAGCATTTT. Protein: CASSLKWWGGNQPQHF. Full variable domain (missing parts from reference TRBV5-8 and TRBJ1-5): EAGVTQSPTHLIKTRGQQATLRCSPISGHTSVYWYQQALGLGLQFLLWYDEGEERNRGNFPPRFSGRQFPNYSSELNVNALELEDSALYLCASSLKWWGGNQPQHFGDGTRLSIL.

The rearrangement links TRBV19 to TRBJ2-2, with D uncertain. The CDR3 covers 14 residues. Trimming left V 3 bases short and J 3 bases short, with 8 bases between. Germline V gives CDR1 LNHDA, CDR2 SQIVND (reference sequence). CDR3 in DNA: TGTGCCAGTAGTATTTTACGCTACACCGGGGAGCTGTTTTTT. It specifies CASSILRYTGELFF.

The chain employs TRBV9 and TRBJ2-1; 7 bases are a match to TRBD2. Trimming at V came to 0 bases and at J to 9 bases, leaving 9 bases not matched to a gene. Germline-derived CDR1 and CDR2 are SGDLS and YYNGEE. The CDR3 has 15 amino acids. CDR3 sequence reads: CASSVAGGTAGEQFF. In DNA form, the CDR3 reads TGTGCCAGCAGCGTAGCGGGAGGAACTGCGGGTGAGCAGTTCTTC.

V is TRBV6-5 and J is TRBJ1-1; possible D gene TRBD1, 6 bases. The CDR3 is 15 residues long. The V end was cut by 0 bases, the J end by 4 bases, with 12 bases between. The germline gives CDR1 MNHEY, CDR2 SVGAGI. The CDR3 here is CASSYSGAGATEAFF. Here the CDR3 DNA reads TGTGCCAGCAGTTACTCGGGGGCCGGGGCCACTGAAGCTTTCTTT.

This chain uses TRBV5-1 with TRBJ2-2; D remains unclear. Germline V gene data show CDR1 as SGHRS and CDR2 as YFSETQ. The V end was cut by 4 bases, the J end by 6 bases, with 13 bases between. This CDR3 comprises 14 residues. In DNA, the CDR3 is TGCGCCAGCAGCCATACGGGCAGGTCCGGGGAGCTGTTTTTT. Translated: CASSHTGRSGELFF.

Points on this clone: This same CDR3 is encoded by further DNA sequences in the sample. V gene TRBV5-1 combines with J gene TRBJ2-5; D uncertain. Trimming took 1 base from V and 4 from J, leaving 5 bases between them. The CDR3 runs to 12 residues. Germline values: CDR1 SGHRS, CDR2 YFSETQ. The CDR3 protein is CASSLNRETQYF. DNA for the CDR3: TGCGCCAGCAGCTTGAACCGAGAGACCCAGTACTTC. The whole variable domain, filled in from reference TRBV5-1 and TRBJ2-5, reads KAGVTQTPRYLIKTRGQQVTLSCSPISGHRSVSWYQQTPGQGLQFLFEYFSETQRNKGNFPGRFSGRQFSNSRSEMNVSTLELGDSALYLCASSLNRETQYFGPGTRLLVL.

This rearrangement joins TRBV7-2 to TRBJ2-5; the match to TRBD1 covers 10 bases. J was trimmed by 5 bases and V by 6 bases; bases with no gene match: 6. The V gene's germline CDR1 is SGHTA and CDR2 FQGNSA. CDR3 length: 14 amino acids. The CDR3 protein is CASSRDRGHETQYF. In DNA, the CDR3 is TGTGCCAGCAGTCGAGACAGGGGGCATGAGACCCAGTACTTC.

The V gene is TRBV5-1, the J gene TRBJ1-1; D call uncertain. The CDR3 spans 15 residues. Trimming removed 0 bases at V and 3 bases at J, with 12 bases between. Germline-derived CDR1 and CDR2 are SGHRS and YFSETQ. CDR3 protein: CASSLAGVTDTEAFF. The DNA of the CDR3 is TGCGCCAGCAGCTTGGCCGGGGTAACGGACACTGAAGCTTTCTTT.

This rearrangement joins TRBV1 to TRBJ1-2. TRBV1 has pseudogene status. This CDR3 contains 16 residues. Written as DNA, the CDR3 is TGCACCAGCAGTCTCCAAATTGTGCGAAAGACCTATGGCTACACCTTC. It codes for CTSSLQIVRKTYGYTF.

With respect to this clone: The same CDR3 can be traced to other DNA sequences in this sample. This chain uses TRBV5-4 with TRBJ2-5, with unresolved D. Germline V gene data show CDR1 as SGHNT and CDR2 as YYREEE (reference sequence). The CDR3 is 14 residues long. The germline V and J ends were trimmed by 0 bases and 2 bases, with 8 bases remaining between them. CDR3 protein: CASSLGAVQETQYF. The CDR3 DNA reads TGTGCCAGCAGCTTGGGCGCAGTACAAGAGACCCAGTACTTC.

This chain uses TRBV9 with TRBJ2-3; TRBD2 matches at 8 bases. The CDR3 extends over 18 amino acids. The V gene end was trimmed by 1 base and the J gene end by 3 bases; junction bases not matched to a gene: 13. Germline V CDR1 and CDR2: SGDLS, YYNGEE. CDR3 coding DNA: TGTGCCAGCAGCGTATTGTCTAGCGGGTCAGGGTGGACAGATACGCAGTATTTT. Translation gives CASSVLSSGSGWTDTQYF. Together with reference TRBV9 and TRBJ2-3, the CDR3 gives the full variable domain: DSGVTQTPKHLITATGQRVTLRCSPRSGDLSVYWYQQSLDQGLQFLIQYYNGEERAKGNILERFSAQQFPDLHSELNLSSLELGDSALYFCASSVLSSGSGWTDTQYFGPGTRLTVL.

The CDR3 sequence is CASSIVRDPLGTEAFF. The DNA of the CDR3 is TGTGCCAGTAGTATTGTTAGGGACCCGCTAGGGACTGAAGCTTTCTTT. The chain employs TRBV19 and TRBJ1-1; D is possibly TRBD1 (5 bases). With 3 bases removed from V and 5 bases from J, the gap between germline ends came to 19 bases. The CDR3 runs 16 residues. Germline CDR1 is LNHDA and CDR2 is SQIVND (reference sequence). The whole variable domain, remainder taken from reference TRBV19 and TRBJ1-1, is DGGITQSPKYLFRKEGQNVTLSCEQNLNHDAMYWYRQDPGQGLRLIYYSQIVNDFQKGDIAEGYSVSREKKESFPLTVTSAQKNPTAFYLCASSIVRDPLGTEAFFGQGTRLTVV.

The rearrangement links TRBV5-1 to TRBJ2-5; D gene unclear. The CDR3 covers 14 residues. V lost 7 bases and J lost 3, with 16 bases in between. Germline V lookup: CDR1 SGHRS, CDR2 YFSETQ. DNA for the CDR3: TGCGCCAGCGCCAACAGAGCGCAAAAAGAGACCCAGTACTTC. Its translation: CASANRAQKETQYF.

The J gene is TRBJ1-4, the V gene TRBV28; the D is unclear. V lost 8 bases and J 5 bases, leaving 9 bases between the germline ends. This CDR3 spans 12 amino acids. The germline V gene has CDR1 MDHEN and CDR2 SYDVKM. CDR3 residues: CASYAANEKLFF. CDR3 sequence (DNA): TGTGCCAGCTACGCCGCGAATGAAAAACTGTTTTTT.

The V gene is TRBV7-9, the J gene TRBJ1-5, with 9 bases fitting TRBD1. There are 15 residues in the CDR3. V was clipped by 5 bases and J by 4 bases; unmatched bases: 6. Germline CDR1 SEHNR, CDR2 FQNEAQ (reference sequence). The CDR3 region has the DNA TGTGCCAGCAGCCCCGGGACAGGGACGAATCAGCCCCAGCATTTT. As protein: CASSPGTGTNQPQHF.

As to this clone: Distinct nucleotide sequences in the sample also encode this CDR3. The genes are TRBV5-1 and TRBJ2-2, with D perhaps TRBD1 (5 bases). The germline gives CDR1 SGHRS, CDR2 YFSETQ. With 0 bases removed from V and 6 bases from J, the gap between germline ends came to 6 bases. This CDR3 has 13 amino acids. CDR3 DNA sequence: TGCGCCAGCAGCTTGGAAGGGGCCGGGGAGCTGTTTTTT. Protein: CASSLEGAGELFF.

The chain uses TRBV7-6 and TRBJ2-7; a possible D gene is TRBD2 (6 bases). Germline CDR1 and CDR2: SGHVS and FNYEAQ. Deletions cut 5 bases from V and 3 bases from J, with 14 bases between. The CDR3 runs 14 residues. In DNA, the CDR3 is TGTGCCAGCAGCCGAGCGGGTGGGGTCTACGAGCAGTACTTC. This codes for CASSRAGGVYEQYF.